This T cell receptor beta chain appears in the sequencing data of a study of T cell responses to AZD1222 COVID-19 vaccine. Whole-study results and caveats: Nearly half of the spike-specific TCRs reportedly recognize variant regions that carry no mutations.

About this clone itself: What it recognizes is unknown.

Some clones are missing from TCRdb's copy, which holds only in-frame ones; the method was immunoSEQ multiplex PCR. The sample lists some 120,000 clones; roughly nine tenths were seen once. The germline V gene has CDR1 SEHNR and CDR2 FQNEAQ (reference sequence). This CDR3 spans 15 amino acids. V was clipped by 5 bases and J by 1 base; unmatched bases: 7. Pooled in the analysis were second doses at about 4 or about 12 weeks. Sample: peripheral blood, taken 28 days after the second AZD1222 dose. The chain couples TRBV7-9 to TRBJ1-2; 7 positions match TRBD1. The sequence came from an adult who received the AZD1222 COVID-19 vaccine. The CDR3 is CASSPPGQFNYGYTF. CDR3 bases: TGTGCCAGCAGCCCCCCGGGACAGTTTAACTATGGCTACACCTTC.